This record looks at one TCR beta chain sequence and its context. The antigen is undetermined. The data are from a study of T-cell memory formation after mild COVID-19. Study-level information: Largely donor-specific TCR clusters were found. Study outcomes and limitations: Chiefly within CM and EM were the contracting CD4+ clones; CD8+ ones were within EMRA.

CDR1 and CDR2 from the germline V gene are LNHDA and SQIVND (reference sequence). V dropped 8 bases and J dropped 3 bases, with 13 bases sitting between them. The CDR3 is 13 residues long. TCRdb re-derived calls from the 5' RACE reads in MiXCR, one entry per CDR3 protein. Counted here are just over 350,000 distinct CDR3 sequences, about an eighth occurring once; the ten biggest clones make up around 22%. The chain employs TRBV19 and TRBJ2-5; a possible D gene is TRBD2 (7 bases). This TCR came from a man aged 18-30 years who had mild COVID-19 (a few samples of this study predate the infection). Cell type and time point are not known. The sequencing input was PBMCs or a T cell subset sorted from them (not recorded which). CDR3 bases: TGTGCCAGTGCTACAGGGAGGGAAGAGACCCAGTACTTC. As protein: CASATGREETQYF.